The next 21 T cell receptor beta chains were all read from a single sample in a study of CD4 T cells in relation to SARS-CoV-2 and coronaviruses. Here immunoSEQ multiplex PCR was the method, and the copy in TCRdb shows in-frame clones only, minus some. This sample has 15,000 to 25,000 clones, with 77% found just once. Unexposed donor CD4+ T cells date from about 2011-2018, before the COVID-19 pandemic. Isolation of CD4+ T cells took place after less than 13 days in culture. Their antigens remain unidentified. The specimen sequenced was CD4+ T cells from PBMCs, cultured in vitro. Every receptor here comes from a human donor in good health.

The chain has TRBV10-3 and TRBJ2-1; tentatively, D is TRBD1 (5 bases). Germline V gene data show CDR1 as ENHRY and CDR2 as SYGVKD. The V end lost 2 bases, the J end lost 8 bases, and 19 bases lay between the germline ends. This CDR3 comprises 16 residues. CDR3 residues: CAISEENPWQGDEQFF. The CDR3 nucleotides are TGTGCCATCAGTGAGGAAAATCCTTGGCAGGGCGATGAGCAGTTCTTC.

In this sample, this clone turned up once. The chain employs TRBV5-4 and TRBJ2-3, with 7 positions matching TRBD2. The V gene's germline CDR1 is SGHNT and CDR2 YYREEE (reference sequence). The CDR3 is 15 amino acids. V shed 1 base and J 1 base; nucleotides not matched to a gene: 3. CDR3 region: CASSLLSGGTDTQYF. Here the CDR3 DNA reads TGTGCCAGCAGCTTGTTAAGCGGGGGCACAGATACGCAGTATTTT.

This clone was recorded a few times. The chain uses TRBV7-2 and TRBJ1-6; 8 nucleotides match TRBD1. Germline trimming cut 4 bases from V and 11 bases from J; bases unmatched to any gene: 7. The CDR3 is 14 residues long. Germline V gene data show CDR1 as SGHTA and CDR2 as FQGNSA. The CDR3 sequence is CASSSDRGFPPLHF. For the CDR3, the DNA is TGTGCCAGCAGCTCCGACAGGGGATTTCCACCCCTCCACTTT.

The sample holds a few counts of this clone. The gene calls are TRBV19 and TRBJ1-5; no reliable D call. Trimming removed 6 bases at V and 1 base at J, with 10 bases between. In germline, CDR1 is LNHDA, CDR2 SQIVND (reference sequence). The CDR3 extends over 14 amino acids. The CDR3 loop is CASRVGESNQPQHF. DNA for the CDR3: TGTGCCAGTAGGGTCGGGGAGAGCAATCAGCCCCAGCATTTT. The complete variable domain, with remaining parts taken from reference TRBV19 and TRBJ1-5, reads DGGITQSPKYLFRKEGQNVTLSCEQNLNHDAMYWYRQDPGQGLRLIYYSQIVNDFQKGDIAEGYSVSREKKESFPLTVTSAQKNPTAFYLCASRVGESNQPQHFGDGTRLSIL.

The table lists this clone with a few counts. V gene TRBV19 combines with J gene TRBJ2-7; TRBD2 matches 8 bases. Germline-derived CDR1 and CDR2 are LNHDA and SQIVND (reference sequence). The CDR3 is 15 amino acids. V lost 5 bases and J lost 3; bases outside the gene matches: 9. The CDR3 sequence is CASSRAGEGVYEQYF. The CDR3 DNA is TGTGCCAGTAGTCGAGCGGGAGAGGGGGTCTACGAGCAGTACTTC. Together with reference TRBV19 and TRBJ2-7, the CDR3 gives the full variable domain: DGGITQSPKYLFRKEGQNVTLSCEQNLNHDAMYWYRQDPGQGLRLIYYSQIVNDFQKGDIAEGYSVSREKKESFPLTVTSAQKNPTAFYLCASSRAGEGVYEQYFGPGTRLTVT.

This clone was seen a single time. The V gene is TRBV11-3, the J gene TRBJ1-1, with 7 bases lining up with TRBD1. Germline loops: CDR1 SGHNT, CDR2 YENEEA. After removal of 3 bases from V and 2 bases from J, the junction contained 9 bases not matched to a gene. The length of the CDR3 is 16 residues. The CDR3 spells CASSLCQTGLNTEAFF. Written as DNA, the CDR3 is TGTGCCAGCAGCTTGTGTCAGACAGGGCTTAACACTGAAGCTTTCTTT.

This clone turned up a few times. The chain joins TRBV5-8 to TRBJ2-1, with D possibly TRBD2 on 7 matching bases. V dropped 3 bases and J dropped 9 bases, with 19 bases sitting between them. This CDR3 is built from 15 residues. Germline V lookup: CDR1 SGHTS, CDR2 YDEGEE. DNA of the CDR3: TGTGCCAGCAGCTGGGGGCTAGCGGCTTTTGGTGAGCAGTTCTTC. Amino acid sequence: CASSWGLAAFGEQFF.

This clone has just one count. CDR3 coding DNA: TGCAGCGTTGTAGGGGGGGCGGGGGTCACCTACGAGCAGTACTTC. It is translated as CSVVGGAGVTYEQYF. V is TRBV29-1 and J is TRBJ2-7; possible D gene TRBD2, 7 bases. CDR1 is SQVTM, CDR2 ANQGSEA, per germline. This CDR3 spans 15 amino acids. V was cut by 4 bases and J by 2 bases, with 18 bases left in between.

The chain recombines TRBV18 with TRBJ2-4; possible D gene TRBD1, 5 bases. Germline lookup yields CDR1 KGHSH and CDR2 LQKENI. The CDR3 totals 16 residues. V was shortened by 3 bases and J by 0 bases, with 12 bases between the two germline ends. DNA of the CDR3: TGTGCCAGCTCACCGGGCAGGGATCTAGCCAAAAACATTCAGTACTTC. Its protein product is CASSPGRDLAKNIQYF.

Concerning this clone: Mismatch with germline at one junction end may stem from a read error. The chain is built from TRBV7-7 and TRBJ2-7, with D perhaps being TRBD1 or TRBD2 (5 bases each). The CDR3 totals 15 residues. CDR1 is SSHAT and CDR2 is FNYEAQ in the germline V gene (reference sequence). DNA of the CDR3: TGTGCTAGCAGCCTTAACCCGGGACCAACCTACGAGCAGTACTTC. Translation: CASSLNPGPTYEQYF.

The V and J genes are TRBV6-1 and TRBJ1-5; D remains unclear. CDR1 is MNHNS and CDR2 is SASEGT in the germline V gene. The CDR3 runs to 16 residues. The V end was cut by 2 bases, the J end by 0 bases, with 11 bases between. The CDR3 loop reads CASSEMWGNSNQPQHF. Written as DNA, the CDR3 is TGTGCCAGCAGTGAAATGTGGGGAAATAGCAATCAGCCCCAGCATTTT.

The chain combines TRBV7-9 with TRBJ2-6, with unresolved D. The CDR3 is 14 amino acids. The ends were cut back, 5 bases at V and 9 bases at J, with 14 bases in the middle. Germline CDR1 SEHNR, CDR2 FQNEAQ (reference sequence). CDR3 sequence: CASSVVTTYNVLTF. For the CDR3, the DNA is TGTGCCAGCAGCGTCGTCACCACTTACAACGTCCTGACTTTC.

The V and J genes are TRBV2 and TRBJ2-5; the D is unclear. The germline gives CDR1 SNHLY, CDR2 FYNNEI. V was shortened by 2 bases and J by 4 bases, with 17 bases between the two germline ends. The length of the CDR3 is 16 residues. The CDR3 region is CASSEWSTSPPETQYF. The CDR3 region has the DNA TGTGCCAGCAGTGAATGGAGTACTTCCCCCCCAGAGACCCAGTACTTC.

The rearrangement uses TRBV2 and TRBJ1-6; TRBD1 is a possible D gene (5 bases). The CDR3 length is 15 residues. V gave up 1 base and J gave up 9 bases, with 13 bases separating them. CDR1 SNHLY and CDR2 FYNNEI come from the germline V gene. CDR3 sequence: CASSEGGQGSSPLHF. The CDR3 DNA follows: TGTGCCAGCAGTGAAGGAGGGCAGGGTAGTTCACCCCTCCACTTT.

The V and J genes are TRBV7-8 and TRBJ2-3, with 7 bases that match TRBD2. The CDR3 sequence is 17 residues long. Germline lookup yields CDR1 SGHVS and CDR2 FQNEAQ. Trimming at V came to 1 base and at J to 3 bases, leaving 10 bases not matched to a gene. The CDR3 DNA follows: TGTGCCAGCAGCTTAGGCACGACTAGCTTTTGGACAGATACGCAGTATTTT. Its translation: CASSLGTTSFWTDTQYF.

This chain connects TRBV6-5 to TRBJ1-6; TRBD1 is a possible D gene (6 bases). The germline V and J ends were trimmed by 6 bases and 9 bases, with 18 bases remaining between them. The CDR3 runs to 15 residues. Germline V gene data show CDR1 as MNHEY and CDR2 as SVGAGI. The CDR3 here is CASRAGTLRASPLHF. CDR3 sequence (DNA): TGTGCCAGCAGGGCCGGGACACTTCGTGCTTCACCCCTCCACTTT.

The J gene is TRBJ1-2, the V gene TRBV13, with 7 positions matching TRBD1. This CDR3 has 12 residues. Germline trimming cut 5 bases from V and 8 bases from J; bases unmatched to any gene: 5. Germline V CDR1 and CDR2: PRHDT, FYEKMQ (reference sequence). The CDR3 DNA sequence: TGTGCCAGCAGCATTAACAGGGGCGGCTACACCTTC. It specifies CASSINRGGYTF.

This chain connects TRBV7-9 to TRBJ2-1, with 13 bases fitting TRBD2. Germline V CDR1 and CDR2: SEHNR, FQNEAQ (reference sequence). There are 16 residues in the CDR3. V shed 5 bases and J 8 bases; nucleotides not matched to a gene: 9. CDR3 bases: TGTGCCAGCAGCCCCCGACTAGCGGGAGGTATCTATGAGCAGTTCTTC. Amino acids: CASSPRLAGGIYEQFF.

The chain joins TRBV19 to TRBJ1-1; possibly TRBD1 for D (6 bases). The CDR3 runs 11 residues. Germline V gene data show CDR1 as LNHDA and CDR2 as SQIVND (reference sequence). V dropped 10 bases and J dropped 8 bases, with 14 bases sitting between them. The CDR3 DNA follows: TGTGCCACTATAACAGGGAGCGAAGCTTTCTTT. This encodes CATITGSEAFF.

The chain couples TRBV7-2 to TRBJ2-1; weak D call: TRBD2 (6 bases). CDR3 length: 13 amino acids. CDR1 SGHTA and CDR2 FQGNSA come from the germline V gene. Trimming stripped 2 bases from V and 10 bases from J, with 12 bases between. The CDR3, as DNA: TGTGCCAGCAGCTTATATGCGGGACGGGAGCAGTTCTTC. As protein: CASSLYAGREQFF.

The chain is built from TRBV29-1 and TRBJ1-2; D perhaps matches TRBD1 (5 bases). Germline CDR1 SQVTM, CDR2 ANQGSEA. V lost 5 bases and J 3 bases, leaving 13 bases between the germline ends. The CDR3 runs to 13 residues. The CDR3, as DNA: TGCAGCGTTACGACGGGGGGTGACTATGGCTACACCTTC. It codes for CSVTTGGDYGYTF. The full variable domain, in which reference TRBV29-1 and TRBJ1-2 provide the parts outside the CDR3, is SAVISQKPSRDICQRGTSLTIQCQVDSQVTMMFWYRQQPGQSLTLIATANQGSEATYESGFVIDKFPISRPNLTFSTLTVSNMSPEDSSIYLCSVTTGGDYGYTFGSGTRLTVV.